This T cell receptor (beta chain) emerged from a study of cytomegalovirus exposure and HLA in healthy donors. Unmatched junction bases numbered 14, after V lost 7 bases and J lost 0 bases. This CDR3 region has 18 residues. From germline, CDR1 is MNHEY and CDR2 SMNVEV (reference sequence). Details on this clone: Its antigen is undetermined.

Study-wide results and caveats: HLA alleles showed associations with 15,000 to 20,000 TCR beta sequences in a later analysis, at a 0.05 false discovery rate. The listing of 150 to 200 TCR beta chains classed them as cytomegalovirus-associated. The productive fraction for most TCR beta V segments was about 90% or about 30% in an earlier analysis. Sequencing likely produced, as an artifact, a cluster of highly shared sequence variants.

The PCR used 60 Vbeta and 13 Jbeta primers. Sequencing used immunoSEQ multiplex PCR; TCRdb keeps in-frame clones, though not all of them. The sample shows around 120,000 clones, approximately 80% of them seen only once. Material: PBMCs. The chain is built from TRBV27 and TRBJ2-1; 8 nucleotides line up with TRBD2. This clonotype was obtained from a woman aged 40 to 50 in good health and CMV-seropositive. As DNA, the CDR3 is TGTGCCAGCATCCCCTTTATAGCGGGGCCTGCCTCCTACAATGAGCAGTTCTTC. Translated: CASIPFIAGPASYNEQFF.